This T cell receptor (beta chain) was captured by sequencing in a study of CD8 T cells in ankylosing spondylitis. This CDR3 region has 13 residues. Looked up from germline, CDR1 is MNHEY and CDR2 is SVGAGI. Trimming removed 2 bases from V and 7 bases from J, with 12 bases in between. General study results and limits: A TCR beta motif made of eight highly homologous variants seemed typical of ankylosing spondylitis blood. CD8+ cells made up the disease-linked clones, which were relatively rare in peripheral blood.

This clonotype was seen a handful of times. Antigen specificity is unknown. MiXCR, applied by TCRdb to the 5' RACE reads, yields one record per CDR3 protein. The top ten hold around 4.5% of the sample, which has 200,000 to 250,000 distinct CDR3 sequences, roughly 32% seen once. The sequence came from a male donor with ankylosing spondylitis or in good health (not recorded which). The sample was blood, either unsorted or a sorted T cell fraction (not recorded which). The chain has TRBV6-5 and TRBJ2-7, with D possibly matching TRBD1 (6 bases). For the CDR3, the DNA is TGTGCCAGCAGTTACCTGGGGGCGGGTGAGCAGTACTTC. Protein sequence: CASSYLGAGEQYF.